This TCR beta chain comes out of a study of shared clonotypes between healthy human individuals. Trimming took 3 bases from V and 0 from J, leaving 13 bases between them. There are 16 residues in the CDR3. Germline assignment: CDR1 SGHRS and CDR2 YFSETQ. This clone was picked up one time. Assay used: immunoSEQ multiplex PCR; TCRdb lists only in-frame clones, some missing. Seen here are 1.6 million or so clones, just under 99% observed once, and the top ten hold approximately 0.38%. In the CD4+ fraction, cells were divided into CD45RA+ naive and CD45RA-negative memory subsets. The sequencing sample was made of naive CD4+ T cells sorted from blood. Subset defined: CD45RA+ positively selected. The source of this sequence is a young man in good health. This sequence joins TRBV5-1 and TRBJ1-3; D is undetermined. This CDR3 is CASSYEPRTSGNTIYF. CDR3 DNA: TGCGCCAGCAGCTATGAACCGCGGACCTCTGGAAACACCATATATTTT.